A single sample is the source of the 20 T cell receptor beta chains below, sequenced in a study of cytomegalovirus exposure and HLA in healthy donors. The table came from immunoSEQ multiplex PCR; TCRdb's copy has only in-frame clones and leaves some out. The sample lists around 400,000 clones; around 86% were seen once. The sequenced material came from PBMCs. These receptors all stem from a woman under 30 in good health and CMV-seronegative.

The rearrangement uses TRBV27 and TRBJ1-2, with D possibly TRBD1 on 6 matching bases. Germline CDR1 is MNHEY and CDR2 is SMNVEV (reference sequence). V lost 4 bases and J lost 4, with 13 bases in between. CDR3 size: 14 residues. CDR3 protein: CASSSKQGTYGYTF. CDR3 nucleotides: TGTGCCAGCAGTTCAAAACAGGGTACCTATGGCTACACCTTC.

The rearrangement uses TRBV6-5 and TRBJ2-3; 9 bases are shared with TRBD2. CDR3 length: 15 amino acids. V dropped 4 bases and J dropped 4; count of bases not matched to a gene: 6. The germline V gene encodes CDR1 MNHEY and CDR2 SVGAGI. CDR3 in amino acids: CASSSGRGGSDTQYF. The CDR3 region has the DNA TGTGCCAGCAGTTCTGGGCGGGGGGGATCAGATACGCAGTATTTT.

The chain is built from TRBV5-6 and TRBJ2-1, with 8 positions matching TRBD2. CDR3 length equals 12 residues. With V trimmed by 10 bases and J by 12 bases, 12 bases remained unmatched. Germline V gives CDR1 SGHDT, CDR2 YYEEEE. CDR3: CAPQRRTSSQFF. DNA for the CDR3: TGTGCCCCCCAGCGGAGGACTAGCTCGCAGTTCTTC. The complete variable domain, with remaining parts taken from reference TRBV5-6 and TRBJ2-1, reads DAGVTQSPTHLIKTRGQQVTLRCSPKSGHDTVSWYQQALGQGPQFIFQYYEEEERQRGNFPDRFSGHQFPNYSSELNVNALLLGDSALYLCAPQRRTSSQFFGPGTRLTVL.

The chain is built from TRBV7-9 and TRBJ1-3; D not resolved. V shed 1 base and J shed 6 bases, with 10 bases lying between them. This CDR3 is 14 amino acids long. CDR1 and CDR2 from the germline V gene are SEHNR and FQNEAQ (reference sequence). The CDR3 spells CASSLEGRENTIYF. The CDR3 bases are TGTGCCAGCAGCTTAGAGGGTCGGGAAAACACCATATATTTT.

This clone came up once. The DNA of the CDR3 is TGCGCCAGCAGCTTGGCCATTGCACTTCAAGAGACCCAGTACTTC. It codes for CASSLAIALQETQYF. This chain connects TRBV5-1 to TRBJ2-5; D gene ambiguous. From germline, CDR1 is SGHRS and CDR2 YFSETQ. The V end lost 0 bases, the J end lost 2 bases, and 11 bases lay between the germline ends. This CDR3 region has 15 residues.

The chain joins TRBV2 to TRBJ1-3; 8 bases fit TRBD1. This CDR3 comprises 15 residues. Germline assignment: CDR1 SNHLY and CDR2 FYNNEI. V dropped 6 bases and J dropped 0; count of bases not matched to a gene: 4. CDR3 loop: CASSADRASGNTIYF. The CDR3 DNA is TGTGCCAGCAGCGCGGACAGGGCCTCTGGAAACACCATATATTTT.

The chain is built from TRBV5-4 and TRBJ2-7, with a possible D match to TRBD2 (5 bases). Germline values: CDR1 SGHNT, CDR2 YYREEE (reference sequence). The CDR3 consists of 15 residues. Trimming removed 5 bases from V and 7 bases from J, with 22 bases in between. The DNA for the CDR3 is TGTGCCAGCAGTGGAGGAAGCGCCCTCGGTGGGGAGCAGTACTTC. This codes for CASSGGSALGGEQYF.

This chain uses TRBV19 with TRBJ1-5; 11 bases are shared with TRBD1. From germline, CDR1 is LNHDA and CDR2 SQIVND (reference sequence). The V and J ends lost 4 bases and 4 bases, in that order; junction bases with no gene match: 0. The CDR3 runs 14 residues. In nucleotides, the CDR3 is TGTGCCAGTAGTAGGGACAGGGGGAATCAGCCCCAGCATTTT. Its protein product is CASSRDRGNQPQHF.

The CDR3 region has the DNA TGCGCCAGCAGCCCCGGCGGGGTCAGCACCGGGGAGCTGTTTTTT. Its protein product is CASSPGGVSTGELFF. The chain links TRBV5-1 to TRBJ2-2, with D possibly being TRBD2 (6 bases). The V gene lost 4 bases and the J gene lost 4 bases, with 14 bases spanning the gap. The germline gives CDR1 SGHRS, CDR2 YFSETQ. There are 15 residues in the CDR3.

The chain couples TRBV11-2 to TRBJ2-3; TRBD2 matches 9 bases. Germline V CDR1 and CDR2: SGHAT, FQNNGV. This CDR3 has 16 amino acids. V was clipped by 1 base and J by 3 bases; unmatched bases: 5. In DNA form, the CDR3 reads TGTGCCAGCAGCTTAGGATCTAGCGGGACGACAGATACGCAGTATTTT. Translating gives CASSLGSSGTTDTQYF. The full variable domain, with the rest looked up from reference TRBV11-2 and TRBJ2-3, is EAGVAQSPRYKIIEKRQSVAFWCNPISGHATLYWYQQILGQGPKLLIQFQNNGVVDDSQLPKDRFSAERLKGVDSTLKIQPAKLEDSAVYLCASSLGSSGTTDTQYFGPGTRLTVL.

The chain couples TRBV6-4 to TRBJ2-3, with a weak D call TRBD2 (7 bases). Trimming shortened V by 0 bases and J by 9 bases, and 13 bases separated the two germline ends. Germline assignment: CDR1 MRHNA and CDR2 SNTAGT. This CDR3 is 14 amino acids long. CDR3 protein: CASSDSMGRGTQYF. The CDR3 DNA reads as TGTGCCAGCAGTGACTCGATGGGGAGGGGGACGCAGTATTTT.

The rearrangement links TRBV19 to TRBJ1-2; no reliable D call. Germline V lookup: CDR1 LNHDA, CDR2 SQIVND (reference sequence). Trimming removed 4 bases at V and 8 bases at J, with 20 bases between. CDR3 length: 15 amino acids. CDR3 region: CASSTRYTALGGYTF. The CDR3 bases are TGTGCCAGTAGTACCCGTTACACGGCCCTAGGCGGCTACACCTTC.

J is TRBJ2-6 and V is TRBV28; a possible D gene is TRBD1 (5 bases). Germline V gene sequence: CDR1 MDHEN, CDR2 SYDVKM. The CDR3 is 15 amino acids. V lost 3 bases and J lost 3, with 9 bases in between. The CDR3 region has the DNA TGTGCCAGCAGTTTGGGGCTAGATGGGGCCAACGTCCTGACTTTC. It is translated as CASSLGLDGANVLTF.

The chain employs TRBV29-1 and TRBJ2-3; a weak D match, TRBD2 (7 bases). CDR1 and CDR2 (germline): SQVTM, ANQGSEA. This CDR3 comprises 14 residues. V gave up 4 bases and J gave up 4 bases, with 15 bases separating them. The CDR3 DNA reads as TGCAGCGTTGGGGGAGGGGGTACTGCAGATACGCAGTATTTT. It specifies CSVGGGGTADTQYF.

This chain joins TRBV27 and TRBJ2-3; TRBD2 might be the D (5 bases). Trimming removed 7 bases from V and 4 bases from J, with 18 bases in between. The CDR3 loop spans 15 amino acids. Germline CDR1 and CDR2: MNHEY and SMNVEV (reference sequence). The CDR3 protein is CASTQTRRSADTQYF. The CDR3 coding sequence is TGTGCCAGCACCCAAACTAGAAGGAGTGCAGATACGCAGTATTTT.

The chain couples TRBV10-2 to TRBJ2-5, with D possibly TRBD1 on 6 matching bases. V dropped 8 bases and J dropped 5 bases, with 18 bases sitting between them. Germline V gene lookup returns CDR1 WSHSY and CDR2 SAAADI. The CDR3 extends over 14 amino acids. The CDR3 DNA reads TGCGCCAGCGCCCTCGGACAGCTGGGCGAGACCCAGTACTTC. Translated: CASALGQLGETQYF.

The DNA of the CDR3 is TGTGCCAGCAGTTTCGACTCAGGGGGCGTCTATGGCTACACCTTC. Its protein is CASSFDSGGVYGYTF. V and J are TRBV6-5 and TRBJ1-2; 8 nucleotides line up with TRBD1. The germline V gene encodes CDR1 MNHEY and CDR2 SVGAGI. V lost 4 bases to trimming and J lost 4 bases; unmatched junction nucleotides: 8. The CDR3 is 15 residues long.

The chain recombines TRBV5-1 with TRBJ1-5; D unresolved. Germline CDR1 SGHRS, CDR2 YFSETQ. The CDR3 is made up of 15 amino acids. V was clipped by 0 bases and J by 6 bases, with 13 bases between them. The CDR3 is CASSLGEGHGQPQHF. CDR3 coding DNA: TGCGCCAGCAGCTTGGGCGAGGGTCACGGTCAGCCCCAGCATTTT. Based on the CDR3 plus reference TRBV5-1 and TRBJ1-5, the full variable domain is KAGVTQTPRYLIKTRGQQVTLSCSPISGHRSVSWYQQTPGQGLQFLFEYFSETQRNKGNFPGRFSGRQFSNSRSEMNVSTLELGDSALYLCASSLGEGHGQPQHFGDGTRLSIL.

A single count supports this clone. The chain has TRBV9 and TRBJ2-5; 7 bases fit TRBD1. The CDR3 is 17 residues long. V was clipped by 3 bases and J by 2 bases; unmatched bases: 13. The germline V gene has CDR1 SGDLS and CDR2 YYNGEE. DNA for the CDR3: TGTGCCAGCAGCGGTGGACAGGTCTACCTATCTCAAGAGACCCAGTACTTC. This translates into CASSGGQVYLSQETQYF.

A single count supports this clone. The CDR3 spells CASSPRSYEQYF. The CDR3 DNA reads TGTGCCAGCAGCCCCCGGTCCTACGAGCAGTACTTC. V is TRBV7-2 and J is TRBJ2-7; D remains ambiguous. CDR1 is SGHTA, CDR2 FQGNSA, per germline. The CDR3 runs 12 residues. The ends were cut back, 5 bases at V and 1 base at J, with 6 bases in the middle.